This T cell receptor beta chain stems from a study of cytotoxic CD8 clonotypes in ibrutinib-treated CLL (TCRdb year 2021). Turning to the overall study: The cohort was composed of 11 relapsed/refractory and approximately 14 treatment-naive patients; IGHV unmutated status was identified in roughly 18 patients. Responses were partial in approximately 24 patients and complete in 2; after median approximately 69 months follow-up, roughly 14 stayed in remission and about twelve progressed. Response samples were taken after a median of about a year on treatment, ranging from roughly 6 to 36 months. Cryopreserved peripheral blood mononuclear cells were obtained before treatment, at response, and at either sustained remission or disease progression. Longitudinal samples were obtainable from about 30% of the roughly 86 participants in the trial. Patients were still on ibrutinib when every remission and progressive disease sample was collected. Samples averaged roughly 280,000 productive templates and 90,000 to 100,000 productive rearrangements. Paper-wide results and their limitations: Public clonotypes were found to be uncommon and were observed to contract or remain stable during treatment; the increase in clonality was shown to reflect expansion of private clonotypes at ibrutinib response. At ibrutinib response clonality went up, during sustained remission it held steady, and at progression it dropped back toward baseline. Sustained-remission and progressing patients did not have matched sampling times, and lymph node repertoires were not examined. At baseline, clonality was higher than in age-matched healthy donors and showed a strong correlation with circulating CD8+ T-cell counts.

Details on this clone: The specificity of this receptor is unknown. The record has no base qualities; no much larger clone is one base away.

The time point label for this specimen denotes: approximately eleven months on ibrutinib. For TCR beta library preparation, roughly 2 micrograms of genomic DNA was extracted from cryopreserved PBMCs. Longitudinal blood samples from CLL patients on ibrutinib monotherapy underwent high-throughput TCR beta sequencing. Patients were enrolled in a phase 2 open-label single-center ibrutinib monotherapy trial. Including the terminal cysteine and phenylalanine, the CDR3 comprises 10 residues. The kept DNA is CDR3 alone, 30 bases in frame from the first base. Each clonotype received, on average, approximately 9.9x coverage in deep resolution sequencing performed on a MiSeq, where the target depth lay between 1 in 1 million and 1 in 200,000 T cells. The immunoSEQ hsTCRB Kit was used to generate the TCR beta libraries. The authors processed their data as follows. The data were analyzed with ImmunoSEQ Analyzer and ImmunoSEQ Data Assistant, and V, D and J gene assignments followed IMGT definitions. Clonality, with values ranging from 0 to 1, was calculated as one minus the normalized Shannon entropy of productive rearrangement frequencies. Public clonotype analysis was restricted to overrepresented clonotypes comprising at least 0.05% of each patient's repertoire. About a dozen age-matched healthy donor repertoires from immuneACCESS served as clonality controls. What TCRdb holds here is the immuneACCESS table cut down to in-frame rearrangements. Part of the clones is not present; checked against another copy, under half of the missing clones reflect an unresolved V gene, and the others are unexplained. V, J and clone size derive from that table, while D and trimming were established from the DNA sequence. Counted in this sample were about 200,000 clones; more than 70% of them appeared once. The ten top clones hold over 10% of the sample.

Recombination connected TRBV21-1 to TRBJ1-6. TRBV21-1 is flagged as a pseudogene. This clonotype was obtained from a human donor with chronic lymphocytic leukemia. The sequencing used PBMCs, collected after 12 months of ibrutinib treatment. For the CDR3, the sequence is CATVPSPLHF. The base sequence is TGTGCCACCGTCCCGTCACCCCTCCACTTT.